This paragraph covers one T cell receptor beta chain sequence. Antigen unknown. This sample was included in a study of vaccination effects on CD4 cells after COVID-19. Study at large: A couple of convalescent patients each provided a sample, at 16 days and at one week before vaccination.

The assay was immunoSEQ multiplex PCR, and TCRdb's table has in-frame clones only and misses some. The sample includes roughly 45,000 clones, around 66% of them seen just once. Within the ViraFEST assay, antigen-specific CD4+ T cells underwent expansion with viral peptide pools prior to sequencing. On approximately day 9 of culture, CD4+ T cells were separated out. The person had PCR-confirmed SARS-CoV-2 infection between March and December 2020. Half the medium was replaced with IL-2 medium on days 3 and 7. Overall study results and limits: Only a few convalescent patients and no early post-infection timepoints featured in the study. Both infection-induced and vaccine-induced clones contracted markedly at late post-vaccination timepoints.

Looked up from germline, CDR1 is SGHNT and CDR2 is YYREEE (reference sequence). The CDR3 length is 15 residues. J was trimmed by 4 bases and V by 7 bases; bases with no gene match: 14. The chain is built from TRBV5-4 and TRBJ2-7; TRBD2 matches 7 bases. The sequence was obtained from a human donor who had a prior SARS-CoV-2 infection. Sample: CD4+ T cells from PBMCs cultured with a peptide pool, taken before COVID-19 vaccination. The CDR3 nucleotides are TGTGCCAGCGGCCGCGGGACGGGGGGTAGGTACGAGCAGTACTTC. This encodes CASGRGTGGRYEQYF.